These 15 T cell receptor beta chains were sequenced from one sample in a study of post-analysis software for immune sequencing data. Overall study findings and caveats: Roughly five TRBV segments, including TRBV5-6, TRBV5-1 and TRBV20-1, were more frequent in patients than controls.

Incorporated into the TCR beta cDNA libraries were unique molecular identifiers, which served to reduce PCR and sequencing biases. TCRdb redid the calling of the PCR reads with MiXCR, one entry per CDR3 protein. Of more than 500,000 distinct CDR3 sequences in the sample, approximately 34% were seen once. These receptors' antigens are unknown. Sequenced: blood. These TCRs come from a girl aged 2-17 years with multiple sclerosis.

There are a few counts of this clonotype. The rearrangement uses TRBV9 and TRBJ2-3; D is unresolved. CDR1 is SGDLS, CDR2 YYNGEE, per germline. The CDR3 length is 12 residues. Trimming left V 3 bases short and J 6 bases short, with 8 bases between. CDR3 in DNA: TGTGCCAGCAGCGGGGATATGGATACGCAGTATTTT. Translated, it gives CASSGDMDTQYF. The full variable domain, its missing parts supplied by reference TRBV9 and TRBJ2-3, is DSGVTQTPKHLITATGQRVTLRCSPRSGDLSVYWYQQSLDQGLQFLIQYYNGEERAKGNILERFSAQQFPDLHSELNLSSLELGDSALYFCASSGDMDTQYFGPGTRLTVL.

This chain links TRBV20-1 with TRBJ2-6; TRBD2 is a possible D gene (5 bases). Per the germline V gene, CDR1 is DFQATT and CDR2 is SNEGSKA (reference sequence). V lost 6 bases and J lost 4, with 22 bases in between. The length of the CDR3 is 17 residues. The CDR3 bases are TGCAGTGCCTTAAGGGCGGGCTTAACGGCCGGGGCCAACGTCCTGACTTTC. This gives the protein CSALRAGLTAGANVLTF.

This clonotype has only a few counts. The chain employs TRBV5-1 and TRBJ2-2; weak D call: TRBD1 (6 bases). The CDR3 has 16 residues. CDR1 SGHRS and CDR2 YFSETQ come from the germline V gene. With 1 base removed from V and 1 base from J, the gap between germline ends came to 11 bases. Here the CDR3 reads CASSLREQGNTGELFF. The CDR3 DNA reads TGCGCCAGCAGCTTGAGGGAACAGGGGAACACCGGGGAGCTGTTTTTT.

This clonotype was seen a handful of times. The junction departs from germline at one end; a sequencing error may be responsible. This sequence joins TRBV11-2 and TRBJ2-5, with D possibly being TRBD1 (5 bases). CDR1 and CDR2 (germline): SGHAT, FQNNGV. This CDR3 has 16 residues. DNA of the CDR3: TGTGCCAGCGGCTTAGCCTCACAGGCCCTAAAAGAGACCCAGTACTTC. Protein sequence: CASGLASQALKETQYF.

The J gene is TRBJ2-3, the V gene TRBV29-1; a possible D gene is TRBD2 (6 bases). The CDR3 contains 12 residues. Trimming took off 6 bases at V and 5 bases at J, with 12 bases between the two ends. Germline CDR1 is SQVTM and CDR2 is ANQGSEA. CDR3 loop: CSVGHGGDTQYF. CDR3 DNA sequence: TGCAGCGTGGGGCACGGGGGAGATACGCAGTATTTT.

The CDR3 coding sequence is TGTGCCAGCAGCGACAGGGACAGAGTGAACACTGAAGCTTTCTTT. It codes for CASSDRDRVNTEAFF. V and J are TRBV6-5 and TRBJ1-1; 7 bases agree with TRBD1. V lost 6 bases, J lost 0 bases, and 7 bases stayed unmatched. The V gene's germline CDR1 is MNHEY and CDR2 SVGAGI. The CDR3 length is 15 residues.

The genes are TRBV11-2 and TRBJ2-5; D is undetermined. This CDR3 spans 15 amino acids. Looked up from germline, CDR1 is SGHAT and CDR2 is FQNNGV. Trimming took 5 bases from V and 5 from J, leaving 18 bases between them. The CDR3 spells CASSPSWDLMETQYF. CDR3 in DNA: TGTGCCAGCAGCCCCTCTTGGGATTTGATGGAGACCCAGTACTTC.

This clonotype was detected a few times. The chain links TRBV7-2 to TRBJ2-7, with 10 bases fitting TRBD1. The CDR3 extends over 16 amino acids. The germline V gene has CDR1 SGHTA and CDR2 FQGNSA. V dropped 0 bases and J dropped 2; count of bases not matched to a gene: 4. In DNA, the CDR3 is TGTGCCAGCAGCTTAGCGGGACAGGGGAAACCCTACGAGCAGTACTTC. Its protein is CASSLAGQGKPYEQYF.

The gene calls are TRBV11-2 and TRBJ2-1; D remains unclear. CDR1 and CDR2 (germline): SGHAT, FQNNGV. This CDR3 comprises 12 residues. Trimming stripped 7 bases from V and 4 bases from J, with 8 bases between. The CDR3 coding sequence is TGTGCCAGCACCTTTGGGTACAATGAGCAGTTCTTC. This sequence encodes CASTFGYNEQFF. Full variable domain (remainder filled in from reference TRBV11-2 and TRBJ2-1): EAGVAQSPRYKIIEKRQSVAFWCNPISGHATLYWYQQILGQGPKLLIQFQNNGVVDDSQLPKDRFSAERLKGVDSTLKIQPAKLEDSAVYLCASTFGYNEQFFGPGTRLTVL.

This chain connects TRBV6-1 to TRBJ1-6, with D perhaps matching TRBD1 (5 bases). This CDR3 has 15 amino acids. Trimming pared 2 bases from V and 10 bases from J, leaving 15 bases between. The germline CDR1 and CDR2 sequences are MNHNS and SASEGT. The CDR3 sequence is CASSEYGQGESPLHF. CDR3 nucleotide sequence: TGTGCCAGCAGTGAATACGGGCAGGGAGAATCACCCCTCCACTTT.

V gene TRBV20-1 combines with J gene TRBJ2-1; 7 bases align to TRBD1. Germline-derived CDR1 and CDR2 are DFQATT and SNEGSKA (reference sequence). Trimming cost V 5 bases and J 10 bases; bases outside gene matches: 26. There are 18 residues in the CDR3. In nucleotides, the CDR3 is TGCAGTGCTCCTCGCACGGATACAGGGGTTTGGGCCTTGGGGGAGCAGTTCTTC. Residues: CSAPRTDTGVWALGEQFF.

A few counts support this clonotype. The V and J genes are TRBV9 and TRBJ2-3; D is perhaps TRBD2 (6 bases). Per the germline V gene, CDR1 is SGDLS and CDR2 is YYNGEE. The CDR3 loop spans 16 amino acids. Trimming pared 0 bases from V and 2 bases from J, leaving 13 bases between. This chain's CDR3 is CASSVGVAVFTDTQYF. The CDR3 nucleotides read TGTGCCAGCAGCGTAGGGGTAGCGGTGTTCACAGATACGCAGTATTTT.

The V call is TRBV11-2, the J call TRBJ1-1; the D gene is possibly TRBD1 (5 bases). Germline assignment: CDR1 SGHAT and CDR2 FQNNGV. Trimming removed 0 bases at V and 2 bases at J, with 10 bases between. This CDR3 is 15 amino acids long. CDR3 in amino acids: CASSLEPTVNTEAFF. CDR3 nucleotides: TGTGCCAGCAGCTTAGAGCCGACAGTTAACACTGAAGCTTTCTTT. Variable domain in full (rest from reference TRBV11-2 and TRBJ1-1): EAGVAQSPRYKIIEKRQSVAFWCNPISGHATLYWYQQILGQGPKLLIQFQNNGVVDDSQLPKDRFSAERLKGVDSTLKIQPAKLEDSAVYLCASSLEPTVNTEAFFGQGTRLTVV.

V usage is TRBV20-1 and J usage is TRBJ1-1; TRBD1 might be the D (5 bases). V lost 3 bases to trimming and J lost 3 bases, with 14 bases between them. This CDR3 spans 14 amino acids. Germline loops: CDR1 DFQATT, CDR2 SNEGSKA (reference sequence). The CDR3 coding sequence is TGCAGTGCTAGTGGGGGGTTTGGGGACACTGAAGCTTTCTTT. Translating it yields CSASGGFGDTEAFF.

This clonotype was observed a single time. This chain joins TRBV7-9 and TRBJ1-1; D ambiguous. CDR1 is SEHNR, CDR2 FQNEAQ, per germline (reference sequence). This CDR3 comprises 16 residues. Between the trimmed V and J ends, which lost 0 bases and 8 bases, there was a span of 19 bases. The CDR3 loop is CASSLALGPAGQEAFF. The CDR3 nucleotides read TGTGCCAGCAGCTTAGCCCTTGGTCCAGCGGGCCAGGAAGCTTTCTTT.